The 14 T cell receptor beta chains in this list originate from one sample, sequenced in a study of chemoradiotherapy in HPV16-positive cancers (dated by TCRdb to 2022 to 2024). Receptor amplification or capture employed the immunoSEQ multiplex PCR assay. TCRdb holds this immuneACCESS table with in-frame rearrangements only. Some clones are missing; in checked studies, unresolved V genes explain under half, and the rest has no known cause. The sample includes 20,000 to 25,000 clones, with approximately 90% observed a single time. In total, the top ten clones hold just under 6% of the sample. This material consisted of blood, taken from a patient who underwent chemoradiotherapy. These receptors were obtained from a human donor with HPV-associated anogenital cancer.

This clone turned up a few times. V usage is TRBV6-4 and J usage is TRBJ2-2, with D possibly TRBD2 on 5 matching bases. The V end lost 2 bases, the J end lost 4 bases, and 8 bases lay between the germline ends. This CDR3 comprises 14 residues. Per the germline V gene, CDR1 is MRHNA and CDR2 is SNTAGT. CDR3 sequence reads: CASSDHGGTGELFF. The CDR3 DNA follows: TGTGCCAGCAGTGACCACGGAGGCACCGGGGAGCTGTTTTTT.

V is TRBV14 and J is TRBJ2-7; tentative D call: TRBD2 (5 bases). The V end lost 1 base, the J end lost 9 bases, and 16 bases lay between the germline ends. The CDR3 is 14 residues long. Germline lookup yields CDR1 SGHDN and CDR2 FVKESK. CDR3 bases: TGTGCCAGCAGCCAAGGGAGCGGACCCTTGGGGCAGTACGTC. Residues: CASSQGSGPLGQYV.

The rearrangement joins TRBV19 to TRBJ1-1, with unresolved D. The CDR3 has 14 amino acids. Germline CDR1 and CDR2: LNHDA and SQIVND (reference sequence). Trimming took off 6 bases at V and 0 bases at J, with 11 bases between the two ends. CDR3 protein: CASRPETLNTEAFF. The CDR3, as DNA: TGTGCCAGTAGGCCCGAGACTTTGAACACTGAAGCTTTCTTT.

The chain uses TRBV19 and TRBJ2-1; 8 bases fit TRBD1. The CDR3 is 15 amino acids. After removal of 5 bases from V and 5 bases from J, the junction contained 8 bases not matched to a gene. Germline V gene data show CDR1 as LNHDA and CDR2 as SQIVND (reference sequence). In DNA form, the CDR3 reads TGTGCCAGTAGTCGGACAGGGCGTTCGGACAATGAGCAGTTCTTC. Translated, it gives CASSRTGRSDNEQFF. Using reference TRBV19 and TRBJ2-1 for the parts outside the CDR3, the full variable domain is DGGITQSPKYLFRKEGQNVTLSCEQNLNHDAMYWYRQDPGQGLRLIYYSQIVNDFQKGDIAEGYSVSREKKESFPLTVTSAQKNPTAFYLCASSRTGRSDNEQFFGPGTRLTVL.

The chain couples TRBV5-4 to TRBJ2-1, with D perhaps TRBD1 or TRBD2 (6 bases each). In germline, CDR1 is SGHNT, CDR2 YYREEE (reference sequence). V lost 3 bases to trimming and J lost 0 bases, with 13 bases between them. This CDR3 is 16 amino acids long. The CDR3 is CASSSGGLSSYNEQFF. For the CDR3, the DNA is TGTGCCAGCAGCTCCGGGGGCCTTAGCTCCTACAATGAGCAGTTCTTC.

The V call is TRBV5-4, the J call TRBJ1-2, with 7 bases fitting TRBD1. Germline lookup yields CDR1 SGHNT and CDR2 YYREEE (reference sequence). The junction had 1 base not matched to a gene; V was cut back by 2 bases and J by 3 bases. The CDR3 length is 13 residues. The CDR3, as DNA: TGTGCCAGCAGCTTTGACAGGGACTATGGCTACACCTTC. Protein sequence: CASSFDRDYGYTF. The variable domain in full, completed from reference TRBV5-4 and TRBJ1-2, reads ETGVTQSPTHLIKTRGQQVTLRCSSQSGHNTVSWYQQALGQGPQFIFQYYREEENGRGNFPPRFSGLQFPNYSSELNVNALELDDSALYLCASSFDRDYGYTFGSGTRLTVV.

V gene TRBV29-1 combines with J gene TRBJ2-7; D is perhaps TRBD2 (6 bases). Germline V gene sequence: CDR1 SQVTM, CDR2 ANQGSEA. CDR3 length equals 15 residues. V shed 4 bases and J shed 4 bases, with 20 bases lying between them. The CDR3 region is CSVGGRRDEQYEQYF. As DNA, the CDR3 is TGCAGCGTTGGGGGGAGGCGGGACGAACAATACGAGCAGTACTTC.

The chain has TRBV7-2 and TRBJ2-3, with D possibly called TRBD1 or TRBD2 (6 bases each). CDR1 SGHTA and CDR2 FQGNSA come from the germline V gene. Deletions cut 8 bases from V and 5 bases from J, with 17 bases between. The CDR3 covers 14 residues. CDR3 in amino acids: CASVLGGGGDTQYF. The CDR3 nucleotides are TGTGCCAGCGTCCTTGGAGGGGGTGGAGATACGCAGTATTTT.

The chain has TRBV4-1 and TRBJ2-7; possibly TRBD2 for D (5 bases). V lost 0 bases to trimming and J lost 4 bases, with 10 bases between them. This CDR3 is built from 14 residues. Germline V gives CDR1 MGHRA, CDR2 YSYEKL. For the CDR3, the DNA is TGCGCCAGCAGCCAAGATGTCGGCGGGTACGAGCAGTACTTC. Protein sequence: CASSQDVGGYEQYF.

The V gene is TRBV18, the J gene TRBJ1-1; 7 nucleotides align to TRBD1. Germline CDR1 is KGHSH and CDR2 is LQKENI. CDR3 length: 15 residues. V gave up 6 bases and J gave up 0 bases; unmatched junction bases: 7. The CDR3 reads CASSLGGGLNTEAFF. In DNA, the CDR3 is TGTGCCAGCTCCCTAGGGGGCGGATTGAACACTGAAGCTTTCTTT.

This sequence joins TRBV6-1 and TRBJ1-5; tentatively, D is TRBD1 (5 bases). Trimming left V 5 bases short and J 4 bases short, with 12 bases between. The germline CDR1 and CDR2 sequences are MNHNS and SASEGT. The CDR3 runs 14 residues. CDR3 amino acids: CASSSRVRNQPQHF. The CDR3 region has the DNA TGTGCCAGCAGTTCCAGGGTCCGGAATCAGCCCCAGCATTTT.

This rearrangement joins TRBV9 to TRBJ2-5; 11 nucleotides agree with TRBD2. In germline, CDR1 is SGDLS, CDR2 YYNGEE. The CDR3 extends over 17 amino acids. Trimming cost V 0 bases and J 5 bases; bases outside gene matches: 9. The CDR3 DNA follows: TGTGCCAGCAGCGTAGGGGCTAGCGGGGGGCCTCGGGAGACCCAGTACTTC. Residues: CASSVGASGGPRETQYF.

This clone was seen more than once but under ten times. This chain links TRBV25-1 with TRBJ2-3, with a tentative D call TRBD2 (6 bases). Per the germline V gene, CDR1 is MGHDK and CDR2 is SYGVNS. There are 14 residues in the CDR3. Trimming removed 2 bases at V and 6 bases at J, with 12 bases between. For the CDR3, the DNA is TGTGCCAGCAGTGAAGGGGGGATATTGGATACGCAGTATTTT. It is translated as CASSEGGILDTQYF.

The chain has TRBV6-1 and TRBJ1-5, with unresolved D. This CDR3 is 14 amino acids long. V lost 1 base and J lost 4, with 8 bases in between. Germline assignment: CDR1 MNHNS and CDR2 SASEGT. The CDR3, as DNA: TGTGCCAGCAGTGAAGTGGCAGCTAATCAGCCCCAGCATTTT. Translated, it gives CASSEVAANQPQHF.